A selection of T cell receptor beta chains follows, all from one sample in a study of CD8+ T cells in alopecia areata. Profiled with immunoSEQ multiplex PCR; TCRdb holds only in-frame clones, not every one. The data show fewer than 250,000 clones, 64% seen once. The input for sequencing was CD4+ T cells sorted from blood, taken at week 4, from a patient treated with tofacitinib. The origin of the receptors is a human donor with alopecia areata. Each CDR3 is given with its conserved first and last residue. The D gene is left open where the match is weak. The size field is filled for only some rows; it gives once, few, many or a size class.

clone_size: once; j_call: TRBJ1-1; v_call: TRBV10-3; d_call: -; cdr3_aa: CATGLKDTEAFF; cdr3_nt: TGTGCCACCGGACTCAAGGACACTGAAGCTTTCTTT
clone_size: -; j_call: TRBJ1-2; v_call: TRBV29-1; d_call: -; cdr3_aa: CSVGKTNYGYTF; cdr3_nt: TGCAGCGTTGGCAAGACTAACTATGGCTACACCTTC
clone_size: few; j_call: TRBJ2-3; v_call: TRBV29-1; d_call: TRBD2; cdr3_aa: CSVPGLAEDTQYF; cdr3_nt: TGCAGCGTACCGGGACTAGCAGAGGATACGCAGTATTTT
clone_size: few; j_call: TRBJ2-5; v_call: TRBV5-1; d_call: TRBD1; cdr3_aa: CASSRSQGDSQETQYF; cdr3_nt: TGCGCCAGCAGCAGATCGCAAGGGGACAGCCAAGAGACCCAGTACTTC
clone_size: -; j_call: TRBJ1-1; v_call: TRBV9; d_call: -; cdr3_aa: CASSVVGTKNTEAFF; cdr3_nt: TGTGCCAGCAGCGTAGTTGGGACAAAGAACACTGAAGCTTTCTTT
clone_size: -; j_call: TRBJ2-7; v_call: TRBV7-8; d_call: -; cdr3_aa: CASSLGWGALTYEQYF; cdr3_nt: TGTGCCAGCAGCTTAGGATGGGGGGCGCTCACCTACGAGCAGTACTTC
clone_size: few; j_call: TRBJ2-3; v_call: TRBV29-1; d_call: TRBD1; cdr3_aa: CSVPGDSTLFIGTDTQYF; cdr3_nt: TGCAGCGTTCCCGGGGACAGCACTCTTTTTATCGGTACAGATACGCAGTATTTT
clone_size: -; j_call: TRBJ1-6; v_call: TRBV11-2; d_call: TRBD1; cdr3_aa: CASSLSGGRNSPLHF; cdr3_nt: TGTGCCAGCAGCTTATCAGGGGGGAGGAATTCACCCCTCCACTTT
clone_size: few; j_call: TRBJ1-1; v_call: TRBV7-9; d_call: -; cdr3_aa: CASSYWNTEAFF; cdr3_nt: TGTGCCAGCAGCTACTGGAACACTGAAGCTTTCTTT
clone_size: few; j_call: TRBJ2-3; v_call: TRBV7-8; d_call: TRBD2; cdr3_aa: CASSPGTSGGLTDTQYF; cdr3_nt: TGTGCCAGCAGCCCTGGGACTAGCGGGGGTCTAACAGATACGCAGTATTTT
clone_size: few; j_call: TRBJ2-1; v_call: TRBV5-6; d_call: -; cdr3_aa: CASSLRVGGYNEQFF; cdr3_nt: TGTGCCAGCAGCTTACGGGTAGGGGGCTACAATGAGCAGTTCTTC
clone_size: few; j_call: TRBJ2-1; v_call: TRBV5-4; d_call: TRBD2; cdr3_aa: CASSLAAGGSNEQFF; cdr3_nt: TGTGCCAGCAGCTTGGCCGCGGGGGGCAGCAATGAGCAGTTCTTC
clone_size: -; j_call: TRBJ1-2; v_call: TRBV7-2; d_call: -; cdr3_aa: CASSPDPSYGYTF; cdr3_nt: TGTGCCAGCAGCCCTGATCCCTCCTATGGCTACACCTTC
clone_size: few; j_call: TRBJ1-6; v_call: TRBV5-6; d_call: TRBD1; cdr3_aa: CASSPGQGGSPLHF; cdr3_nt: TGTGCCAGCAGCCCGGGACAGGGGGGTTCACCCCTCCACTTT
clone_size: -; j_call: TRBJ2-2; v_call: TRBV4-2; d_call: TRBD2; cdr3_aa: CASSQGTRNTGELFF; cdr3_nt: TGTGCCAGCAGCCAAGGGACTAGAAACACCGGGGAGCTGTTTTTT
clone_size: few; j_call: TRBJ1-2; v_call: TRBV5-6; d_call: -; cdr3_aa: CASSLEAEGYYGYTF; cdr3_nt: TGTGCCAGCAGCTTGGAAGCGGAAGGGTACTATGGCTACACCTTC
clone_size: once; j_call: TRBJ2-7; v_call: TRBV10-3; d_call: -; cdr3_aa: CAASGTARYEQYF; cdr3_nt: TGTGCCGCCTCCGGGACCGCAAGGTACGAGCAGTACTTC
clone_size: -; j_call: TRBJ1-1; v_call: TRBV28; d_call: -; cdr3_aa: CASSPSAGAWTEAFF; cdr3_nt: TGTGCCAGCAGCCCATCGGCGGGGGCTTGGACTGAAGCTTTCTTT
clone_size: -; j_call: TRBJ2-7; v_call: TRBV23-1; d_call: -; cdr3_aa: CASLRRDRTFSSYEQYF; cdr3_nt: TGCGCCAGCTTACGCCGGGACCGGACTTTTAGTTCCTACGAGCAGTACTTC
clone_size: -; j_call: TRBJ2-2; v_call: TRBV30; d_call: -; cdr3_aa: CAWSVWGTGELFF; cdr3_nt: TGTGCCTGGAGTGTATGGGGCACCGGGGAGCTGTTTTTT
clone_size: -; j_call: TRBJ2-7; v_call: TRBV6-1; d_call: TRBD1; cdr3_aa: CASTGQLEDEQYF; cdr3_nt: TGTGCCAGCACGGGACAGCTAGAGGACGAGCAGTACTTC
clone_size: -; j_call: TRBJ2-3; v_call: TRBV5-1; d_call: TRBD2; cdr3_aa: CASSLRLAGDTQYF; cdr3_nt: TGCGCCAGCAGCTTACGACTAGCTGGAGATACGCAGTATTTT
clone_size: few; j_call: TRBJ1-2; v_call: TRBV30; d_call: -; cdr3_aa: CAWRPGYWQNGYTF; cdr3_nt: TGTGCCTGGAGACCGGGATACTGGCAGAATGGCTACACCTTC
clone_size: -; j_call: TRBJ2-3; v_call: TRBV11-2; d_call: -; cdr3_aa: CASRDPGDTQYF; cdr3_nt: TGTGCCAGCCGGGACCCCGGAGATACGCAGTATTTT
clone_size: -; j_call: TRBJ2-5; v_call: TRBV29-1; d_call: TRBD1; cdr3_aa: CSVSKGQTITETQYF; cdr3_nt: TGCAGCGTGTCGAAGGGACAGACTATAACAGAGACCCAGTACTTC
clone_size: -; j_call: TRBJ1-6; v_call: TRBV5-6; d_call: -; cdr3_aa: CASSLVGAGSPLHF; cdr3_nt: TGTGCCAGCAGCTTGGTGGGGGCTGGGTCACCCCTCCACTTT
clone_size: -; j_call: TRBJ1-1; v_call: TRBV29-1; d_call: -; cdr3_aa: CSVHSLAEAFF; cdr3_nt: TGCAGCGTTCACTCATTAGCTGAAGCTTTCTTT
clone_size: -; j_call: TRBJ1-1; v_call: TRBV5-6; d_call: -; cdr3_aa: CASSLEQKNTEAFF; cdr3_nt: TGTGCCAGCAGCTTAGAACAGAAGAACACTGAAGCTTTCTTT
clone_size: once; j_call: TRBJ2-7; v_call: TRBV30; d_call: -; cdr3_aa: CAWSADGLSHEQYF; cdr3_nt: TGTGCCTGGAGTGCCGACGGGTTGTCCCACGAGCAGTACTTC
clone_size: -; j_call: TRBJ2-3; v_call: TRBV5-1; d_call: TRBD1; cdr3_aa: CASAGQGATDTQYF; cdr3_nt: TGCGCCAGTGCGGGACAGGGGGCCACAGATACGCAGTATTTT
clone_size: -; j_call: TRBJ1-4; v_call: TRBV5-6; d_call: -; cdr3_aa: CASSLAGAGFNEKLFF; cdr3_nt: TGTGCCAGCAGCTTGGCGGGTGCGGGGTTTAATGAAAAACTGTTTTTT
clone_size: -; j_call: TRBJ1-2; v_call: TRBV2; d_call: -; cdr3_aa: CASSGNVYGYTF; cdr3_nt: TGTGCCAGCAGTGGGAACGTCTATGGCTACACCTTC
clone_size: -; j_call: TRBJ2-3; v_call: TRBV12-5; d_call: -; cdr3_aa: CASGLASKDQTGYQDTQYF; cdr3_nt: TGTGCTAGTGGTTTGGCCAGTAAGGACCAAACAGGGTACCAAGATACGCAGTATTTT
clone_size: -; j_call: TRBJ1-6; v_call: TRBV18; d_call: -; cdr3_aa: CASSQDLSESSPLHF; cdr3_nt: TGTGCCAGCTCCCAGGACCTGTCGGAGAGCTCACCCCTCCACTTT
clone_size: -; j_call: TRBJ2-7; v_call: TRBV11-2; d_call: TRBD2; cdr3_aa: CASSLTSNHEQYF; cdr3_nt: TGTGCCAGCAGCTTGACTAGCAACCACGAGCAGTACTTC
clone_size: -; j_call: TRBJ2-5; v_call: TRBV30; d_call: TRBD2; cdr3_aa: CAWSEGLGTSGKTQYF; cdr3_nt: TGTGCCTGGAGTGAGGGGCTCGGGACTAGTGGAAAGACCCAGTACTTC
clone_size: -; j_call: TRBJ2-4; v_call: TRBV7-9; d_call: -; cdr3_aa: CASSKGLWDIQYF; cdr3_nt: TGTGCCAGCAGCAAGGGGCTTTGGGACATTCAGTACTTC
clone_size: -; j_call: TRBJ2-5; v_call: TRBV10-3; d_call: TRBD2; cdr3_aa: CYLAGCQETQYF; cdr3_nt: TGTTATCTAGCGGGGTGCCAGGAGACCCAGTACTTC
clone_size: -; j_call: TRBJ1-5; v_call: TRBV30; d_call: -; cdr3_aa: CAWSKGQPQHF; cdr3_nt: TGTGCCTGGAGTAAGGGGCAGCCCCAGCATTTT
clone_size: -; j_call: TRBJ1-5; v_call: TRBV23-1; d_call: -; cdr3_aa: CASSQSITFVCNQPQHF; cdr3_nt: TGCGCCAGCAGTCAATCGATAACGTTTGTTTGCAATCAGCCCCAGCATTTT
clone_size: -; j_call: TRBJ2-7; v_call: TRBV18; d_call: -; cdr3_aa: CASSPRLNDEQYF; cdr3_nt: TGTGCCAGCTCACCCAGACTAAACGACGAGCAGTACTTC
clone_size: -; j_call: TRBJ2-1; v_call: TRBV30; d_call: TRBD2; cdr3_aa: CAWSVRSGAYNEQFF; cdr3_nt: TGTGCCTGGAGTGTACGGAGCGGGGCCTACAATGAGCAGTTCTTC
clone_size: -; j_call: TRBJ2-7; v_call: TRBV10-3; d_call: TRBD1; cdr3_aa: CAIFDGTGPYEQYF; cdr3_nt: TGTGCCATCTTTGACGGGACAGGGCCGTACGAGCAGTACTTC
clone_size: -; j_call: TRBJ2-1; v_call: TRBV6-6; d_call: TRBD2; cdr3_aa: CASSYGPGGNEQFF; cdr3_nt: TGTGCCAGCAGTTATGGTCCGGGGGGCAATGAGCAGTTCTTC
clone_size: -; j_call: TRBJ2-4; v_call: TRBV7-9; d_call: TRBD1; cdr3_aa: CASSFGDSLAKNIQYF; cdr3_nt: TGTGCCAGCAGCTTTGGGGACAGTTTAGCCAAAAACATTCAGTACTTC
clone_size: -; j_call: TRBJ1-2; v_call: TRBV18; d_call: -; cdr3_aa: CASSPERNYGYTF; cdr3_nt: TGTGCCAGCTCACCGGAGAGAAATTATGGCTACACCTTC
clone_size: -; j_call: TRBJ2-5; v_call: TRBV5-1; d_call: -; cdr3_aa: CASSLAAGQETQYF; cdr3_nt: TGCGCCAGCAGCTTGGCGGCAGGCCAAGAGACCCAGTACTTC